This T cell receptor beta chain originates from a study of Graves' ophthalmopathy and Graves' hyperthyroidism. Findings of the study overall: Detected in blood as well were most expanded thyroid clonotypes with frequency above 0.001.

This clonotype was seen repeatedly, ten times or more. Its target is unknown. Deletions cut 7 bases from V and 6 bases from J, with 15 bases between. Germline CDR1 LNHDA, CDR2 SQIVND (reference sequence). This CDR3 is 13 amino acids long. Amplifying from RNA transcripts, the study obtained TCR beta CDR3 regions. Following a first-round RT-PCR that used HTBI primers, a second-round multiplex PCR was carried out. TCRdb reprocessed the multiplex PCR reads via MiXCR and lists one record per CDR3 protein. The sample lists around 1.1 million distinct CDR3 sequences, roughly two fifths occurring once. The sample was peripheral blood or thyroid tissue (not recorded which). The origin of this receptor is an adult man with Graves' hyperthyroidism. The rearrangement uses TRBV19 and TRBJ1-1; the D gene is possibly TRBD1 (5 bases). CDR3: CASKGTPGAEAFF. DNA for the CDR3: TGTGCCAGTAAGGGAACTCCGGGGGCTGAAGCTTTCTTT.